Listed below are T cell receptor beta chains from one sample, sequenced in a study of CD8 T cells in ankylosing spondylitis. TCRdb passed the 5' RACE reads through MiXCR, listing each CDR3 protein once. Of some 220,000 distinct CDR3 sequences listed, about 7% are singletons. Sequenced sample: blood, either unsorted or a sorted T cell fraction (not recorded which). Every receptor here comes from a male donor with ankylosing spondylitis. CDR3s include the opening cysteine and the closing phenylalanine or tryptophan. D genes are given only for firm matches. Expanded clones are given a class, and other clones once, few, many or no size at all.

j_call d_call v_call cdr3_length clone_size cdr3_aa cdr3_nt
TRBJ1-2 NA TRBV5-1 13 many CASSLRVVDGYTF TGCGCCAGCAGCTTGAGGGTGGTGGATGGCTACACCTTC
TRBJ2-7 NA TRBV10-3 14 once CAISGAGNSYEQYF TGTGCCATCAGTGGGGCAGGCAACTCCTACGAGCAGTACTTC
TRBJ1-5 NA TRBV28 10 many CASSGMIQHF TGTGCCAGCAGCGGGATGATACAGCATTTT
TRBJ2-1 TRBD1 TRBV5-6 15 few CASSKGQHPYNEQFF TGTGCCAGCAGCAAGGGACAGCACCCTTACAATGAGCAGTTCTTC
TRBJ2-7 NA TRBV6-6 11 few CASSYHSEQYF TGTGCCAGCAGTTACCACTCCGAGCAGTACTTC
TRBJ2-1 NA TRBV7-8 13 many CASSLATHDEQFF TGTGCCAGCAGCTTAGCAACCCACGATGAGCAGTTCTTC
TRBJ2-2 NA TRBV11-2 14 many CASSFFWGDGELFF TGTGCCAGCAGCTTTTTTTGGGGGGACGGGGAGCTGTTTTTT
TRBJ2-7 NA TRBV12-3/TRBV12-4 13 many CASSLSFSYEQYF TGTGCCAGCAGTTTATCCTTCTCCTACGAGCAGTACTTC
TRBJ2-3 NA TRBV5-5 14 many CASIGQKVTDTQYF TGTGCCAGCATCGGACAGAAAGTCACAGATACGCAGTATTTT
TRBJ2-3 NA TRBV7-2 17 many CASSLADFPSSTDTQYF TGTGCCAGCAGCTTAGCGGACTTTCCTTCTAGCACAGATACGCAGTATTTT
TRBJ2-3 NA TRBV11-3 14 many CASSPSGSTDTQYF TGTGCCAGCAGCCCTTCAGGGAGCACAGATACGCAGTATTTT
TRBJ2-3 NA TRBV5-1 13 many CASSGDSTDTQYF TGCGCCAGCAGCGGGGACAGCACAGATACGCAGTATTTT
TRBJ2-5 NA TRBV28 15 many CASSFGEDWTETQYF TGTGCCAGCAGTTTTGGGGAGGACTGGACGGAGACCCAGTACTTC
TRBJ2-7 NA TRBV3-1 14 NA CASSQVSLYEEQYF TGTGCCAGCAGCCAAGTATCTCTCTACGAAGAGCAGTACTTC
TRBJ1-1 NA TRBV4-3 17 many CASSPTSSSWVNTEAFF TGCGCCAGCAGCCCTACTAGTTCCTCTTGGGTGAACACTGAAGCTTTCTTT
TRBJ2-1 TRBD2 TRBV29-1 16 many CSGSGLAGGPYNEQFF TGCAGCGGATCGGGACTAGCGGGAGGGCCCTACAATGAGCAGTTCTTC
TRBJ1-4 TRBD1 TRBV6-5 17 many CASSYAPRQGSFEKLFF TGTGCCAGCAGTTATGCCCCTCGACAGGGAAGTTTTGAAAAACTGTTTTTT
TRBJ2-7 TRBD1 TRBV7-6 16 few CASSLHPQGSTYEQYF TGTGCCAGCAGCCTCCACCCACAGGGGTCCACCTACGAGCAGTACTTC
TRBJ1-2 NA TRBV15 13 many CATSGGAVYGYTF TGTGCCACCAGCGGCGGCGCAGTCTATGGCTACACCTTC
TRBJ1-2 TRBD1 TRBV11-2 14 many CASSLQTGNYGYTF TGTGCCAGCAGCTTACAGACAGGGAACTATGGCTACACCTTC
TRBJ2-7 NA TRBV24-1 13 many CATSDLGTGEQYF TGTGCCACCAGTGATTTGGGGACGGGCGAGCAGTACTTC
TRBJ2-7 NA TRBV7-9 17 many CASSLFGNTDFSYEQYF TGTGCCAGCAGCTTATTTGGCAATACAGATTTCTCCTACGAGCAGTACTTC
TRBJ1-2 TRBD1 TRBV16 15 many CASSLRLGDRASYTF TGTGCCAGCAGCCTCCGTCTCGGGGACAGGGCTAGCTACACCTTC
TRBJ2-2 NA TRBV7-9 16 few CASSPVLRENTGELFF TGTGCCAGCAGCCCTGTGCTGCGGGAGAACACCGGGGAGCTGTTTTTT
TRBJ1-1 NA TRBV4-3 16 few CASSQVPGSMNTEAFF TGCGCCAGCAGCCAAGTTCCAGGTTCCATGAACACTGAAGCTTTCTTT
TRBJ2-1 TRBD2 TRBV27 15 many CASSLRLAAYNEQFF TGTGCCAGCAGTTTAAGACTAGCGGCATACAATGAGCAGTTCTTC
TRBJ1-1 TRBD1 TRBV4-3 15 many CASSLDRDGTTEAFF TGCGCCAGCAGCCTAGACAGGGACGGGACCACTGAAGCTTTCTTT
TRBJ1-1 TRBD1 TRBV29-1 13 many CSVDQGARTEAFF TGCAGCGTTGACCAGGGGGCGCGCACTGAAGCTTTCTTT
TRBJ1-2 NA TRBV2 16 many CASTDQWDQRSYGYTF TGTGCCAGCACCGATCAATGGGATCAGCGGAGCTATGGCTACACCTTC
TRBJ2-5 TRBD2 TRBV3-1 17 few CASSQVSGGLLRETQYF TGTGCCAGCAGCCAAGTTAGCGGGGGTTTACTCCGGGAGACCCAGTACTTC
TRBJ2-7 TRBD1 TRBV7-8 13 NA CASSTGDSYEQYF TGTGCCAGCAGCACAGGGGACTCCTACGAGCAGTACTTC
TRBJ2-1 NA TRBV20-1 15 many CSAGFTGEAYNEQFF TGCAGTGCCGGGTTTACGGGAGAGGCCTACAATGAGCAGTTCTTC
TRBJ2-5 NA TRBV5-1 16 many CASSPMAMGGQETQYF TGCGCCAGCAGCCCAATGGCGATGGGCGGACAAGAGACCCAGTACTTC
TRBJ2-7 TRBD1 TRBV10-3 14 NA CAISEGDRVYEQYF TGTGCCATCAGTGAAGGAGACAGGGTCTACGAGCAGTACTTC
TRBJ1-1 NA TRBV7-9 13 many CASSLVGRVEAFF TGTGCCAGCAGCTTAGTCGGCAGAGTTGAAGCTTTCTTT
TRBJ1-3 NA TRBV14 14 many CASSQMGSGNTIYF TGTGCCAGCAGCCAAATGGGATCTGGAAACACCATATATTTT
TRBJ2-1 NA TRBV5-5 14 few CASSLGPQEDEQFF TGTGCCAGCAGCTTAGGGCCCCAGGAGGATGAGCAGTTCTTC
TRBJ2-1 NA TRBV14 13 many CASSQLSYNEQFF TGTGCCAGCAGCCAACTCAGCTACAATGAGCAGTTCTTC
TRBJ1-2 TRBD1 TRBV4-2 17 NA CASSPLYSGQGLGGYTF TGTGCCAGCAGCCCTCTATACTCGGGACAGGGCCTAGGAGGCTACACCTTC
TRBJ2-3 TRBD1 TRBV5-5 15 few CASSSTGGYTDTQYF TGTGCCAGCAGCTCCACAGGGGGTTACACAGATACGCAGTATTTT
TRBJ1-5 NA TRBV21-1 17 few CASSKGSPGKSNQPQHF TGTGCCAGCAGCAAAGGGTCCCCGGGAAAGAGCAATCAGCCCCAGCATTTT
TRBJ2-1 NA TRBV29-1 17 many CSVEEARRQSSYNEQFF TGCAGCGTTGAAGAAGCTCGGCGACAAAGCTCCTACAATGAGCAGTTCTTC
TRBJ2-1 TRBD2 TRBV27 16 few CASSPEAGGPYNEQFF TGTGCCAGTTCCCCGGAAGCGGGAGGACCCTACAATGAGCAGTTCTTC
TRBJ2-7 NA TRBV5-1 16 NA CASSFDPRSGVYEQYF TGCGCCAGCAGCTTCGACCCCCGCTCGGGGGTATACGAGCAGTACTTC
TRBJ2-7 NA TRBV7-8 14 many CASSARTPPYEQYF TGTGCCAGCAGCGCGAGGACGCCGCCCTACGAGCAGTACTTC
TRBJ1-3 TRBD1 TRBV4-1 16 few CASSQDTRGLGNTIYF TGCGCCAGCAGCCAAGATACCAGGGGGCTTGGAAACACCATATATTTT
TRBJ2-7 TRBD1 TRBV27 14 many CASSFTGTGSEQYF TGTGCCAGCAGTTTCACCGGGACAGGGAGCGAGCAGTACTTC
TRBJ2-7 NA TRBV7-9 13 many CASRVESSYEQYF TGTGCCAGCAGAGTCGAGAGCTCCTACGAGCAGTACTTC
TRBJ2-5 NA TRBV5-4 16 few CASSYKRERSGETQYF TGTGCCAGCAGCTATAAACGGGAGCGGAGCGGGGAGACCCAGTACTTC
TRBJ2-5 TRBD2 TRBV12-5 17 NA CASGLRLAGGYQETQYF TGTGCTAGTGGTTTGAGGCTAGCGGGGGGGTACCAAGAGACCCAGTACTTC
TRBJ2-7 NA TRBV28 15 many CASSPRELASYEQYF TGTGCCAGCAGTCCCCGTGAGCTGGCTTCCTACGAGCAGTACTTC
TRBJ1-5 NA TRBV29-1 14 many CSVFGQYSNQPQHF TGCAGCGTATTCGGCCAGTATAGCAATCAGCCCCAGCATTTT
TRBJ1-1 NA TRBV12-3/TRBV12-4 15 many CASSSGLSGITEAFF TGTGCCAGCAGTTCTGGGTTGTCAGGTATCACTGAAGCTTTCTTT
TRBJ2-2 NA TRBV7-8 13 many CASATVITGELFF TGTGCCAGCGCGACGGTGATCACCGGGGAGCTGTTTTTT
TRBJ2-1 TRBD1 TRBV6-2/TRBV6-3 18 NA CASRNLVQGFGPYNEQFF TGTGCCAGCAGAAACCTGGTACAGGGGTTCGGGCCCTACAATGAGCAGTTCTTC